This T cell receptor beta chain was recovered during a study of metastatic and nonmetastatic thyroid tumors. Study-wide context: Repertoire comparisons spanned blood and tumor or nodule tissue from malignant and benign thyroid patients.

How the authors handled the data: The authors used CDR3 differences across clinicopathological groups to build a distant-metastasis classifier for papillary thyroid cancer. TCRdb reprocessed the PCR reads using MiXCR. TCRdb's processing, not the study's, gives the V and J calls here. The sample shows approximately 19,000 clones, about a sixth of them seen only once. This clone has at least ten counts. Patients had received no treatment of any kind before thyroid surgery. The sample comprised blood. The clonotype originates from a female donor with papillary thyroid cancer or a benign thyroid nodule (not recorded which). Some clones in this sample may be carry-over from other donors' samples.

The CDR3 here is CASSYEGSPLHF. For the CDR3, the DNA is TGTGCCAGCAGCTATGAGGGTTCACCCCTCCACTTT. This chain joins TRBV7-9 and TRBJ1-6; D is uncertain. The CDR3 sequence is 12 residues long. Trimming pared 4 bases from V and 9 bases from J, leaving 7 bases between. CDR1 and CDR2 (germline): SEHNR, FQNEAQ (reference sequence).